These 3 T cell receptor beta chains originate from one sample sequenced in a study of post-analysis software for immune sequencing data. These TCRs are of unknown antigen specificity. TCR beta cDNA libraries included unique molecular identifiers. Each CDR3 protein is one row after TCRdb ran MiXCR on the PCR reads. The top ten hold over 1.5% of the sample, which has more than 450,000 distinct CDR3 sequences, roughly 45% seen once. Study-level findings and limits: Five or six TRBV segments appeared more often in patients than in controls, and TRBV5-6, TRBV5-1 and TRBV20-1 were among these.

Sequenced material: blood. The receptors were sampled from a girl aged 10-17 years with multiple sclerosis.

The chain employs TRBV29-1 and TRBJ2-3; D may be TRBD2 (5 bases). V lost 7 bases and J lost 3, with 17 bases in between. Germline lookup yields CDR1 SQVTM and CDR2 ANQGSEA. CDR3 size: 14 residues. The CDR3 DNA reads as TGCAGCGCCCGGTTGCGGAGGAGGACAGATACGCAGTATTTT. Protein product: CSARLRRRTDTQYF.

On this clonotype: No conserved phenylalanine or tryptophan ends this CDR3, so it is likely a read error. The rearrangement joins TRBV27 to TRBJ2-3; no clear D. The germline V and J ends were trimmed by 0 bases and 3 bases, with 4 bases remaining between them. Per germline, CDR1 MNHEY and CDR2 SMNVEV (reference sequence). This CDR3 region has 13 residues. CDR3 sequence (DNA): TGTGCCAGCAGTTTATCGAGGACAGATACGCAGTATTGT. This encodes CASSLSRTDTQYC.

This clonotype was detected only a few times. This chain uses TRBV4-1 with TRBJ1-2; D may be TRBD1 (5 bases). Trimming removed 3 bases at V and 8 bases at J, with 10 bases between. CDR3 length equals 12 residues. The germline CDR1 and CDR2 sequences are MGHRA and YSYEKL. This CDR3 reads CASSQSGKGYTF. CDR3 DNA sequence: TGCGCCAGCAGCCAGTCAGGGAAAGGCTACACCTTC.